This is a list of T cell receptor beta chains from one sample in a study of lymphopenia after photon versus proton radiotherapy. Here immunoSEQ multiplex PCR was the method, and the copy in TCRdb shows in-frame clones only, minus some. The table shows about 55,000 clones, with about 81% occurring only once. Source: peripheral blood, taken from a patient treated with proton-based radiotherapy. Every receptor here comes from a man aged 55 to 70 with pancreatic cancer. CDR3s include the opening cysteine and the closing phenylalanine or tryptophan.

v_call | cdr3_aa
TRBV28 | CASSQLGFGSGPHDTQYF
TRBV6-5 | CASSPAGQKETQYF
TRBV6-6 | CASSLPVGQNQPQHF
TRBV6-5 | CATGRGTFYEQYF
TRBV4-1 | CASSQGQGNQPQHF
TRBV6-6 | CASSLPRGAGETQYF
TRBV5-4 | CASSRATRDRGSIGYTF
TRBV18 | CASSPFPGGVPDTQYF
TRBV6-4 | CASSEFSGRVGGEQFF
TRBV6-5 | CASSRDKRNYGYTF
TRBV4-1 | CASSQGDSTYEQYF
TRBV5-4 | CASSLAPSIYEQYF
TRBV9 | CASTPGLATGELFF
TRBV7-2 | CASSLRTVNEQFF
TRBV5-6 | CASSLEKYSETNYGYTF
TRBV19 | CASSIGQGGNPGANVLTF
TRBV10-2 | CASSVGGAGSTNEKLFF
TRBV6-1 | CASSEGAYNSPLHF
TRBV7-2 | CASSRTSGTADTQYF
TRBV28 | CASTRSLGYNEQFF
TRBV29-1 | CSVEQGSYEQYF
TRBV2 | CASSQDQLYEQYF
TRBV28 | CASSAGAQPQHF
TRBV28 | CASSPTRAGGYEQYF
TRBV6-6 | CASSYSDRSSGNTIYF
TRBV30 | CAGNVGANTEAFF
TRBV11-3 | CASHQGLAGPSSYNEQFF
TRBV6-5 | CASSRQGNGDYGYTF
TRBV27 | CASSLSRDQPQHF
TRBV9 | CASSGTRTERNYGYTF
TRBV5-1 | CASSLVPSGSRYGANVLTF